Listed below are T cell receptor beta chains from one sample, sequenced in a study of CD8 T cells in Susac syndrome. TCRdb fed the immunoSEQ multiplex PCR reads into MiXCR, producing one record per CDR3 protein. The sample yields around 85,000 distinct CDR3 sequences, 95% seen once. The specimen sequenced was CD8+ T cells from PBMCs. The receptors derive from a human donor with Susac syndrome. The conserved cysteine and the conserved F or W are not part of the CDR3 here. Size is stated for part of the rows, as once, few or many counts, or as a class when the clone is expanded.

cdr3_aa: ASSWPGDREQF
j_call: TRBJ2-1
clone_size: NA
v_call: TRBV7-9

cdr3_aa: ASSNGGVGETQY
j_call: TRBJ2-5
clone_size: NA
v_call: TRBV7-3

cdr3_aa: SASSGSISEAF
j_call: TRBJ1-1
clone_size: NA
v_call: TRBV20-1

cdr3_aa: ASSESSGRYGEQF
j_call: TRBJ2-1
clone_size: NA
v_call: TRBV25-1

cdr3_aa: ASSLLAGDEQF
j_call: TRBJ2-1
clone_size: NA
v_call: TRBV6-5

cdr3_aa: SARWTGENTEAF
j_call: TRBJ1-1
clone_size: NA
v_call: TRBV20-1

cdr3_aa: ASSSLTSGIVTDTQY
j_call: TRBJ2-3
clone_size: once
v_call: TRBV7-8

cdr3_aa: ASSQATGIRNEQF
j_call: TRBJ2-1
clone_size: NA
v_call: TRBV4-1

cdr3_aa: ASSWSSGELF
j_call: TRBJ2-2
clone_size: NA
v_call: TRBV5-6

cdr3_aa: ASSQVAGAADTQY
j_call: TRBJ2-3
clone_size: NA
v_call: TRBV4-1

cdr3_aa: ASSPRLAGHQETQY
j_call: TRBJ2-5
clone_size: NA
v_call: TRBV27

cdr3_aa: ASSQEGGSDEQY
j_call: TRBJ2-7
clone_size: NA
v_call: TRBV4-1

cdr3_aa: ASGALGETQY
j_call: TRBJ2-5
clone_size: NA
v_call: TRBV12-5

cdr3_aa: SARYSRLSYEQY
j_call: TRBJ2-7
clone_size: NA
v_call: TRBV20-1

cdr3_aa: ATGTSYSGANVLT
j_call: TRBJ2-6
clone_size: NA
v_call: TRBV10-3

cdr3_aa: SVSGTSEGTAEQF
j_call: TRBJ2-1
clone_size: NA
v_call: TRBV29-1

cdr3_aa: ASSLAGPEAF
j_call: TRBJ1-1
clone_size: once
v_call: TRBV5-1

cdr3_aa: ASSLAVGDEQF
j_call: TRBJ2-1
clone_size: once
v_call: TRBV7-9

cdr3_aa: ASSLGPQWGYT
j_call: TRBJ1-2
clone_size: NA
v_call: TRBV27

cdr3_aa: ASSLAGVPDEQF
j_call: TRBJ2-1
clone_size: NA
v_call: TRBV7-9

cdr3_aa: ASSVATGEQY
j_call: TRBJ2-7
clone_size: NA
v_call: TRBV9

cdr3_aa: ASSFRTGYTEAF
j_call: TRBJ1-1
clone_size: NA
v_call: TRBV7-8

cdr3_aa: SVPGMRTGELF
j_call: TRBJ2-2
clone_size: NA
v_call: TRBV29-1

cdr3_aa: SAIQPRTDTQY
j_call: TRBJ2-3
clone_size: NA
v_call: TRBV20-1

cdr3_aa: ATQGTGAGTEAF
j_call: TRBJ1-1
clone_size: NA
v_call: TRBV10-3

cdr3_aa: ASRGDEEQY
j_call: TRBJ2-7
clone_size: NA
v_call: TRBV12-3/TRBV12-4

cdr3_aa: ATDRGNTEAF
j_call: TRBJ1-1
clone_size: NA
v_call: TRBV7-9

cdr3_aa: ASSRPLGEEQF
j_call: TRBJ2-1
clone_size: NA
v_call: TRBV12-3/TRBV12-4

cdr3_aa: ASSQSKAGGDIQY
j_call: TRBJ2-4
clone_size: once
v_call: TRBV23-1

cdr3_aa: ASSQDPSGLYYEQY
j_call: TRBJ2-7
clone_size: NA
v_call: TRBV4-3

cdr3_aa: ASSLEAGNTGDTIY
j_call: TRBJ1-3
clone_size: NA
v_call: TRBV13